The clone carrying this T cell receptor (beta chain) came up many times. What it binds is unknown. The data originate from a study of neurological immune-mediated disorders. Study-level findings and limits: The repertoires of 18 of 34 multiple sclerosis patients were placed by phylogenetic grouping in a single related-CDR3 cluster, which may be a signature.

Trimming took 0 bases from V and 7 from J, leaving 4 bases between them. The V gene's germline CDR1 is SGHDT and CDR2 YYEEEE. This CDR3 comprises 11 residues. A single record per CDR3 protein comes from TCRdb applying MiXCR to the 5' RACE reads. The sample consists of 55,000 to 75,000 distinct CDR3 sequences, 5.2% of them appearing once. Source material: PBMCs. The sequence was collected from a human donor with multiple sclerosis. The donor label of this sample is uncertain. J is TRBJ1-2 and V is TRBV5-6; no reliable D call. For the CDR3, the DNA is TGTGCCAGCAGCTTGGGCATTGGCTACACCTTC. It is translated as CASSLGIGYTF.